The 13 T cell receptor beta chains below come from one sample, sequenced in a study of shared clonotypes between healthy human individuals. Assay used: immunoSEQ multiplex PCR; TCRdb lists only in-frame clones, some missing. This table has millions of clones, approximately 93% appearing once. The sample consisted of naive CD4+ T cells from PBMCs. Described subset: CD45RA+ positively selected. These TCRs come from a man aged 18 to 30 in good health. Some clones in this sample may be carry-over from other donors' samples.

The chain combines TRBV10-1 with TRBJ2-3, with D possibly matching TRBD1 (6 bases). The CDR3 loop spans 14 amino acids. Trimming removed 10 bases at V and 0 bases at J, with 14 bases between. The germline CDR1 and CDR2 sequences are WNHNN and SYGVQD (reference sequence). CDR3: CATGAGSSTDTQYF. The CDR3 nucleotides are TGCGCCACAGGGGCAGGGTCAAGCACAGATACGCAGTATTTT.

This chain links TRBV7-9 with TRBJ2-3; D is possibly TRBD1 or TRBD2 (5 bases each). The CDR3 sequence is 15 residues long. V was pared by 6 bases and J by 7 bases, with 20 bases between. The germline V gene encodes CDR1 SEHNR and CDR2 FQNEAQ (reference sequence). CDR3 residues: CASRHPGPGQYTQYF. Here the CDR3 DNA reads TGTGCCAGCAGGCACCCGGGACCGGGGCAGTATACGCAGTATTTT.

This clone appeared a few times. The gene calls are TRBV29-1 and TRBJ1-2; D ambiguous. CDR1 is SQVTM, CDR2 ANQGSEA, per germline. The CDR3 contains 13 residues. Trimming stripped 4 bases from V and 5 bases from J, with 14 bases between. Written as DNA, the CDR3 is TGCAGCGTTGTGTCAGTTCCGTCTTATGGCTACACCTTC. Encoded protein: CSVVSVPSYGYTF.

The V call is TRBV6-5, the J call TRBJ1-2; no clear D gene. Germline V gives CDR1 MNHEY, CDR2 SVGAGI. Trimming removed 0 bases at V and 1 base at J, with 9 bases between. The CDR3 is 15 amino acids. CDR3 in amino acids: CASSYSIALNYGYTF. The CDR3 nucleotides are TGTGCCAGCAGTTACTCGATAGCCCTTAACTATGGCTACACCTTC.

This chain connects TRBV9 to TRBJ2-1, with 9 nucleotides matching TRBD2. CDR3 size: 15 residues. Germline V gene lookup returns CDR1 SGDLS and CDR2 YYNGEE. The V gene end was trimmed by 0 bases and the J gene end by 10 bases; junction bases not matched to a gene: 8. The DNA of the CDR3 is TGTGCCAGCAGCGTAGACCCGGCGGCGGGAGGGGAGCAGTTCTTC. Protein product: CASSVDPAAGGEQFF.

This rearrangement joins TRBV7-9 to TRBJ1-1, with D tentatively TRBD1 (5 bases). The CDR3 is 12 residues long. V dropped 11 bases and J dropped 5 bases, with 15 bases sitting between them. CDR1 SEHNR and CDR2 FQNEAQ come from the germline V gene (reference sequence). The CDR3 region is CAAPGLETEAFF. In DNA, the CDR3 is TGTGCCGCCCCAGGGTTGGAAACTGAAGCTTTCTTT.

The rearrangement links TRBV7-6 to TRBJ1-1, with D perhaps matching TRBD1 (5 bases). From germline, CDR1 is SGHVS and CDR2 FNYEAQ. The CDR3 has 15 residues. V lost 0 bases and J 6 bases, leaving 14 bases between the germline ends. DNA of the CDR3: TGTGCCAGCAGCTTAGCTTTCCCGGGGCTCGCTGAAGCTTTCTTT. Residues: CASSLAFPGLAEAFF.

V is TRBV15 and J is TRBJ2-1, with 8 bases fitting TRBD2. V lost 1 base, J lost 2 bases, and 7 bases stayed unmatched. The CDR3 has 17 amino acids. Germline assignment: CDR1 LNHNV and CDR2 YYDKDF (reference sequence). CDR3: CATSRAGTSRPYNEQFF. DNA of the CDR3: TGTGCCACCAGCAGAGCCGGGACTAGTCGCCCCTACAATGAGCAGTTCTTC.

The chain couples TRBV7-2 to TRBJ2-1, with D perhaps TRBD2 (6 bases). CDR3 length equals 16 residues. V was trimmed by 2 bases and J by 10 bases, leaving 21 bases between them. Germline V gene sequence: CDR1 SGHTA, CDR2 FQGNSA. The CDR3 bases are TGTGCCAGCAGCTTATCGGCCGCGGGGCTCGTCGGGGAGCAGTTCTTC. Its translation: CASSLSAAGLVGEQFF. The full variable domain, rest sourced from reference TRBV7-2 and TRBJ2-1, is GAGVSQSPSNKVTEKGKDVELRCDPISGHTALYWYRQSLGQGLEFLIYFQGNSAPDKSGLPSDRFSAERTGGSVSTLTIQRTQQEDSAVYLCASSLSAAGLVGEQFFGPGTRLTVL.

This sequence joins TRBV10-3 and TRBJ2-7, with TRBD2 as a possible D gene (6 bases). The length of the CDR3 is 13 residues. Germline CDR1 reads ENHRY; CDR2 reads SYGVKD. V lost 10 bases and J 5 bases, leaving 18 bases between the germline ends. The CDR3 DNA follows: TGTGCCAGCCTTGGGGGGAGATCCCACGAGCAGTACTTC. Residues: CASLGGRSHEQYF.

The chain has TRBV25-1 and TRBJ2-3, with 9 positions matching TRBD1. V lost 8 bases, J lost 5 bases, and 8 bases stayed unmatched. The CDR3 length is 14 residues. The germline CDR1 and CDR2 sequences are MGHDK and SYGVNS. The CDR3 sequence: CASGAQGAIDTQYF. Written as DNA, the CDR3 is TGTGCCAGCGGGGCACAGGGGGCTATAGATACGCAGTATTTT. Full variable domain (rest looked up from reference TRBV25-1 and TRBJ2-3): EADIYQTPRYLVIGTGKKITLECSQTMGHDKMYWYQQDPGMELHLIHYSYGVNSTEKGDLSSESTVSRIRTEHFPLTLESARPSHTSQYLCASGAQGAIDTQYFGPGTRLTVL.

The sample holds one count of this clone. Other DNA sequences within the sample encode an identical CDR3. The CDR3 protein is CASSLGPANTEAFF. The CDR3 DNA is TGTGCCAGCAGCTTAGGGCCAGCGAACACTGAAGCTTTCTTT. V usage is TRBV7-2 and J usage is TRBJ1-1; D not certain. The ends were cut back, 1 base at V and 1 base at J, with 7 bases in the middle. The germline CDR1 and CDR2 sequences are SGHTA and FQGNSA. This CDR3 is built from 14 residues.

The chain uses TRBV5-8 and TRBJ2-7, with 7 bases lining up with TRBD2. The CDR3 is made up of 12 amino acids. J gave up 3 bases and V 5 bases, and 2 bases lay outside the gene matches. In germline, CDR1 is SGHTS, CDR2 YDEGEE. The CDR3 is CASRRGFYEQYF. In DNA, the CDR3 is TGTGCCAGCAGGCGGGGGTTCTACGAGCAGTACTTC.